This T cell receptor beta chain was recorded in a study of blood T cell repertoires in COVID-19. Germline V gene sequence: CDR1 SGDLS, CDR2 YYNGEE. The V gene lost 0 bases and the J gene lost 8 bases, with 14 bases spanning the gap. The CDR3 has 14 residues. All enrollees were about 18 to 95 years old and from 20 to 30 US areas. During the 2 weeks before they entered the study, exposed participants had met someone with a PCR-confirmed or clinician-diagnosed COVID-19 case. Using immunoSEQ multiplex PCR, the repertoire was profiled, and TCRdb retains in-frame clones only, with some absent. Of 250,000 or so clones listed, over 75% are singletons. The sample holds one count of this clone.

The receptor was derived from a woman in her 30s who had been exposed to COVID-19. This chain uses TRBV9 with TRBJ1-2; tentative D call: TRBD1 (5 bases). Sequences were obtained from PBMCs or T cells enriched from blood (not recorded which). CDR3 amino acids: CASSVDGGYLGYTF. CDR3 in DNA: TGTGCCAGCAGCGTAGACGGGGGATACCTGGGCTACACCTTC.